Each of the 12 T cell receptor beta chains below was sequenced from the same sample in a study of molecular identifiers for immune sequencing clone quantification. TCRdb re-analysed the PCR reads in MiXCR, keeping a single row per CDR3 protein. The table records some 650,000 distinct CDR3 sequences, around 20% of them present only once. The source material was naive CD8+ T cells from blood, with Jurkat cell RNA spiked in. Subset described: FACS-sorted CD8+CD4-CCR7+CD45RA+ naive T cells. The receptors shown here come from a human donor in good health. Some libraries in this study had Jurkat cell RNA spiked in.

Concerning this clonotype itself: This may stem from a read error, because a much larger clone lies one nucleotide away. This chain joins TRBV5-4 and TRBJ1-1, with unresolved D. CDR3 length equals 14 residues. Germline V gene sequence: CDR1 SGHNT, CDR2 YYREEE (reference sequence). CDR3 sequence reads: CASSPRAGNAEAFF. In DNA, the CDR3 is TGTGCCAGCAGCCCAAGAGCGGGGAACGCTGAAGCTTTCTTT.

The chain has TRBV27 and TRBJ1-6, with TRBD1 matching 9 bases. This CDR3 has 16 amino acids. Germline CDR1 is MNHEY and CDR2 is SMNVEV (reference sequence). The V and J ends lost 7 bases and 3 bases, in that order; junction bases with no gene match: 7. CDR3 sequence reads: CASTPTGGFYNSPLHF. CDR3 in DNA: TGTGCCAGCACTCCGACAGGGGGGTTCTATAATTCACCCCTCCACTTT.

DNA for the CDR3: TGTGCCAGCAGCCAAGGGAACAGGGGCAGCGGAAACACCATATATTTT. It encodes CASSQGNRGSGNTIYF. The chain combines TRBV4-2 with TRBJ1-3, with 7 bases aligning to TRBD1. V lost 1 base and J lost 4; bases outside the gene matches: 7. Germline loops: CDR1 LGHNA, CDR2 YNFKEQ. The CDR3 extends over 16 amino acids.

The table lists this clonotype with many counts. The genes are TRBV12-3 or TRBV12-4 and TRBJ2-5; tentative D call: TRBD2 (6 bases). This CDR3 comprises 15 residues. Trimming left V 7 bases short and J 5 bases short, with 20 bases between. This CDR3 is CASTSPVAAEETQYF. For the CDR3, the DNA is TGTGCCAGCACCTCGCCCGTAGCGGCCGAGGAGACCCAGTACTTC.

This clonotype was seen many times. This chain connects TRBV20-1 to TRBJ1-5; 8 positions agree with TRBD1. Germline CDR1 DFQATT, CDR2 SNEGSKA (reference sequence). This CDR3 contains 14 residues. V was clipped by 6 bases and J by 1 base; unmatched bases: 5. The CDR3 DNA is TGCAGTGCAGAGGACAGGGCCAGCAATCAGCCCCAGCATTTT. Its translation is CSAEDRASNQPQHF.

The chain uses TRBV28 and TRBJ1-1; D not resolved. The CDR3 has 12 residues. Trimming pared 2 bases from V and 6 bases from J, leaving 7 bases between. Germline V gene lookup returns CDR1 MDHEN and CDR2 SYDVKM. The CDR3 DNA sequence: TGTGCCAGCAGTTTAATGAGCGCTGAAGCTTTCTTT. It specifies CASSLMSAEAFF.

Details on this clonotype: This may come from a read error, since a much larger clone is one base off. The rearrangement links TRBV7-2 to TRBJ1-1; possibly TRBD1 for D (6 bases). The CDR3 has 13 amino acids. CDR1 and CDR2 (germline): SGHTA, FQGNSA. The CDR3 region has the DNA TGTGCCTGCAGGGTGGGGGGGCGGACTGAAGCTTTCTTT. It codes for CACRVGGRTEAFF.

This clonotype was found many times. The chain employs TRBV12-3 or TRBV12-4 and TRBJ1-5, with TRBD1 matching 9 bases. Trimming removed 7 bases from V and 4 bases from J; junction bases left unmatched: 8. CDR3 length: 15 residues. The CDR3 DNA follows: TGTGCCAGCAAACCGGGACAGGGTAAAAATCAGCCCCAGCATTTT. It encodes CASKPGQGKNQPQHF.

This clonotype has at least ten counts. This sequence joins TRBV7-2 and TRBJ2-3; TRBD2 aligns across 14 bases. V shed 4 bases and J 0 bases; nucleotides not matched to a gene: 9. CDR1 and CDR2 (germline): SGHTA, FQGNSA. CDR3 length: 19 residues. This CDR3 is CASSSRLAGGRESTDTQYF. The CDR3 nucleotides are TGTGCCAGCAGCTCAAGACTAGCGGGAGGGCGCGAGAGCACAGATACGCAGTATTTT.

This chain links TRBV11-2 with TRBJ2-2; weak D call: TRBD1 (5 bases). The CDR3 runs 16 residues. Trimming removed 1 base from V and 4 bases from J, with 13 bases in between. The germline gives CDR1 SGHAT, CDR2 FQNNGV. CDR3: CASSLAPQGSTGELFF. CDR3 DNA sequence: TGTGCCAGCAGCTTAGCCCCCCAGGGTAGCACCGGGGAGCTGTTTTTT.

This chain joins TRBV12-3 or TRBV12-4 and TRBJ1-1; D not certain. V lost 0 bases to trimming and J lost 11 bases, with 7 bases between them. The CDR3 is 11 amino acids. In DNA, the CDR3 is TGTGCCAGCAGTTTAGCCCCTAGGGCTTTCTTT. Translation: CASSLAPRAFF.

This clonotype was picked up many times. The chain uses TRBV12-3 or TRBV12-4 and TRBJ1-5; D not resolved. CDR3 length: 14 amino acids. Trimming removed 6 bases at V and 2 bases at J, with 11 bases between. CDR3 DNA sequence: TGTGCCAGCAGATCTTCCTACGGCAATCAGCCCCAGCATTTT. Translated, it gives CASRSSYGNQPQHF.